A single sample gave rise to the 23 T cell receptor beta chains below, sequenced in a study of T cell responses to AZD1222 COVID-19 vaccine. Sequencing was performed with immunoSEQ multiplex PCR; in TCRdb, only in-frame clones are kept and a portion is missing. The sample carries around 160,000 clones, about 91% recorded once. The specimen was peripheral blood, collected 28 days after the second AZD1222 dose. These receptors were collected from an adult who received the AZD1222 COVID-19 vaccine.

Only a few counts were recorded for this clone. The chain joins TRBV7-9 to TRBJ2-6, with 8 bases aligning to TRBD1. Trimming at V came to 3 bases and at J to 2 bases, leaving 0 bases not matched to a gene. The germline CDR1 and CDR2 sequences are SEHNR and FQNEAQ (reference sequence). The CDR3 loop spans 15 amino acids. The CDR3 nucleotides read TGTGCCAGCAGCTTGACAGGGGCTGGGGCCAACGTCCTGACTTTC. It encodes CASSLTGAGANVLTF.

The CDR3 DNA reads as TGTGCCAGCAGCCCCCAGGACCACTATGGCTACACCTTC. This translates into CASSPQDHYGYTF. The chain couples TRBV7-9 to TRBJ1-2; no clear D gene. CDR3 size: 13 residues. Germline CDR1 and CDR2: SEHNR and FQNEAQ (reference sequence). Trimming left V 5 bases short and J 3 bases short, with 10 bases between.

CDR3 coding DNA: TGTGCCATAATGGACAGATATTCACCCCTCCACTTT. Translation gives CAIMDRYSPLHF. J is TRBJ1-6 and V is TRBV6-5; maybe TRBD1 (6 bases). Looked up from germline, CDR1 is MNHEY and CDR2 is SVGAGI. The V gene lost 10 bases and the J gene lost 8 bases, with 12 bases spanning the gap. The length of the CDR3 is 12 residues.

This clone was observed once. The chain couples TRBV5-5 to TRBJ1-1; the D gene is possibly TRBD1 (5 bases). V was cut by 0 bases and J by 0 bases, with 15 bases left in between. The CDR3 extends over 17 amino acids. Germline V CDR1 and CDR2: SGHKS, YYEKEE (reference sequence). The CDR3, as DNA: TGTGCCAGCAGCTTGGTAGTCAGGGCCGTAATGAACACTGAAGCTTTCTTT. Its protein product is CASSLVVRAVMNTEAFF.

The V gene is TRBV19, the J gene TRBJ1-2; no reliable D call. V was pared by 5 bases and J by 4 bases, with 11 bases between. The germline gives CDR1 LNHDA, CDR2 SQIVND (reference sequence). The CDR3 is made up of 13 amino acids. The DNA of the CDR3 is TGTGCCAGTAGTCTCGGGGAGTCCTATGGCTACACCTTC. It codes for CASSLGESYGYTF.

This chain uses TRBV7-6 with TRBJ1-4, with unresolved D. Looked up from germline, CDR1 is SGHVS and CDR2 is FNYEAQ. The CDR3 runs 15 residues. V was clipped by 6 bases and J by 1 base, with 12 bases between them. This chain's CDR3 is CASSTDPGTNEKLFF. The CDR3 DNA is TGTGCCAGCAGTACTGACCCGGGAACTAATGAAAAACTGTTTTTT. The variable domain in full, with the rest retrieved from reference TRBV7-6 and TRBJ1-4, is GAGVSQSPRYKVTKRGQDVALRCDPISGHVSLYWYRQALGQGPEFLTYFNYEAQQDKSGLPNDRFSAERPEGSISTLTIQRTEQRDSAMYRCASSTDPGTNEKLFFGSGTQLSVL.

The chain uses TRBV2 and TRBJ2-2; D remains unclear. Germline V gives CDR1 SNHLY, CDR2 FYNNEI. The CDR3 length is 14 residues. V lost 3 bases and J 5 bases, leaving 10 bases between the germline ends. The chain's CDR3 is CASSDQPGTGELFF. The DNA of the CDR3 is TGTGCCAGCAGTGACCAACCTGGGACCGGGGAGCTGTTTTTT.

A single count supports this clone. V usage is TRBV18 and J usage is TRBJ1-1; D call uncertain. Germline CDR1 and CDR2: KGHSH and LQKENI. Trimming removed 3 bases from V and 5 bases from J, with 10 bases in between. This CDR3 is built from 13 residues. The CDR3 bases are TGTGCCAGCTCACCCACGAGAGAGACTGAAGCTTTCTTT. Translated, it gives CASSPTRETEAFF.

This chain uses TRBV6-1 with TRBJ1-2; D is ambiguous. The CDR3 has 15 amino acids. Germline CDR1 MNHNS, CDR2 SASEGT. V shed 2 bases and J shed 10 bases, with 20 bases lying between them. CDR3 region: CASSESGGQLTDYTF. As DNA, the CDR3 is TGTGCCAGCAGTGAAAGTGGAGGGCAGCTCACCGACTACACCTTC.

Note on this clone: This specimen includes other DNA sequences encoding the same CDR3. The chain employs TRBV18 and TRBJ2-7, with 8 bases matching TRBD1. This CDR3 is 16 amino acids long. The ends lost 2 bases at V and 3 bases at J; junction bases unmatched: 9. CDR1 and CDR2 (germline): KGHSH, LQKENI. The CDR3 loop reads CASSPYPGTGDYEQYF. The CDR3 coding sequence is TGTGCCAGCTCACCATACCCCGGGACAGGAGACTACGAGCAGTACTTC.

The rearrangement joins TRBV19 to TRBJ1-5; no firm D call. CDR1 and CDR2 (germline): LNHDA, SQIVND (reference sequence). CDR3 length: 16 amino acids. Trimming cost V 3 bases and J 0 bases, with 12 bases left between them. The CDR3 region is CASSIRGGASNQPQHF. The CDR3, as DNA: TGTGCCAGTAGTATTCGTGGAGGAGCTAGCAATCAGCCCCAGCATTTT.

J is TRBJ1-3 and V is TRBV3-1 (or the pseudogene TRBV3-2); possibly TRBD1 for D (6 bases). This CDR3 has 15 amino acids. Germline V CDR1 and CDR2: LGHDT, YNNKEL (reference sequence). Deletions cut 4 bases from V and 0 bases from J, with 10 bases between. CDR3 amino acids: CASSLRTASGNTIYF. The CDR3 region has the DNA TGTGCCAGCAGCCTGCGGACAGCCTCTGGAAACACCATATATTTT.

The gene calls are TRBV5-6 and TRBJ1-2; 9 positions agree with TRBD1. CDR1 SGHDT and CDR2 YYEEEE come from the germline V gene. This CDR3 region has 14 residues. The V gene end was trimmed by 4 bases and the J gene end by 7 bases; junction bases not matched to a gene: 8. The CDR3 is CASSVGTGPRGYTF. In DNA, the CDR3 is TGTGCCAGCAGCGTCGGGACAGGGCCGCGTGGCTACACCTTC.

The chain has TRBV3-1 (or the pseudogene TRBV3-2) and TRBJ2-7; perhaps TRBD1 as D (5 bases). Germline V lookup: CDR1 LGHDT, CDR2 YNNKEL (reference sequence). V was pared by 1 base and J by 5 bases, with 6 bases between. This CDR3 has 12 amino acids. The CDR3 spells CASSQGGDEQYF. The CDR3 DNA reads TGTGCCAGCAGCCAAGGGGGCGACGAGCAGTACTTC.

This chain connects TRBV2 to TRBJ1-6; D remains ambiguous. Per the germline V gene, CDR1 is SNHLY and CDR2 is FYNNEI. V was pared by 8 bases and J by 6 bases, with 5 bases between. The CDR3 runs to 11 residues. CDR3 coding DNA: TGTGCCAGCGCCGGTAATTCACCCCTCCACTTT. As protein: CASAGNSPLHF. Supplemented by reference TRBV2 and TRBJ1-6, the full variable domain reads EPEVTQTPSHQVTQMGQEVILRCVPISNHLYFYWYRQILGQKVEFLVSFYNNEISEKSEIFDDQFSVERPDGSNFTLKIRSTKLEDSAMYFCASAGNSPLHFGNGTRLTVT.

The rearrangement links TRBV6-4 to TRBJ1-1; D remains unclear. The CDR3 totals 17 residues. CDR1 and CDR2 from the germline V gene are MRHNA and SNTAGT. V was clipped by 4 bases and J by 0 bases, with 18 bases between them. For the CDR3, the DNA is TGTGCCAGCAGTGCAACTTATGGTGCCCCCATGAACACTGAAGCTTTCTTT. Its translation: CASSATYGAPMNTEAFF.

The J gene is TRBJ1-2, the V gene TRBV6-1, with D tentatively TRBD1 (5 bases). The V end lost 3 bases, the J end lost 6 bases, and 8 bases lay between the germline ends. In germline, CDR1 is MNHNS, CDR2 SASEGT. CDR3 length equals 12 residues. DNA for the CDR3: TGTGCCAGCAGTGATCAGGGTAATGGCTACACCTTC. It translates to CASSDQGNGYTF.

CDR3 DNA: TGTGCCAGCAGCGTAGGGGTTAGCGGGGCTCCCTTCAATGAGCAGTTCTTC. Protein sequence: CASSVGVSGAPFNEQFF. The rearrangement links TRBV9 to TRBJ2-1; 8 nucleotides agree with TRBD2. Unmatched junction bases numbered 11, after V lost 0 bases and J lost 6 bases. This CDR3 is 17 amino acids long. Germline lookup yields CDR1 SGDLS and CDR2 YYNGEE.

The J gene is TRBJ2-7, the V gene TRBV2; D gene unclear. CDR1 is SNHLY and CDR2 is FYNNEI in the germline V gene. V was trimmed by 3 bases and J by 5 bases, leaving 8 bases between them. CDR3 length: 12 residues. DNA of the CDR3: TGTGCCAGCAGTGACTTTGTCGACGAGCAGTACTTC. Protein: CASSDFVDEQYF.

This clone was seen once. CDR3 DNA: TGTGCCAGCTCTGTGACAGGGATCGGGCAAGAGACCCAGTACTTC. It is translated as CASSVTGIGQETQYF. The J gene is TRBJ2-5, the V gene TRBV28; TRBD1 matches at 7 bases. CDR1 is MDHEN, CDR2 SYDVKM, per germline. V was pared by 8 bases and J by 2 bases, with 11 bases of the junction left unmatched. CDR3 size: 15 residues. The variable domain in full, with the rest retrieved from reference TRBV28 and TRBJ2-5, is DVKVTQSSRYLVKRTGEKVFLECVQDMDHENMFWYRQDPGLGLRLIYFSYDVKMKEKGDIPEGYSVSREKKERFSLILESASTNQTSMYLCASSVTGIGQETQYFGPGTRLLVL.

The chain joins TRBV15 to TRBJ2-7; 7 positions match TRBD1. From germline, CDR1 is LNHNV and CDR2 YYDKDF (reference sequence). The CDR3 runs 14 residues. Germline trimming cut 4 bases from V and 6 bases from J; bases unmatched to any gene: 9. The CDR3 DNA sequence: TGTGCCACCAGCAAAGACAGGGAATTAGGCGAGCAGTACTTC. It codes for CATSKDRELGEQYF.

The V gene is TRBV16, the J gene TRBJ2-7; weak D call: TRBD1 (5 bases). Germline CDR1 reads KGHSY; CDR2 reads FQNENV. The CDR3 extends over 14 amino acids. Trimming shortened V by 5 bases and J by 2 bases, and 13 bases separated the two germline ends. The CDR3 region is CASSKGVGAYEQYF. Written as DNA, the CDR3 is TGTGCCAGCAGCAAAGGGGTTGGGGCCTACGAGCAGTACTTC.

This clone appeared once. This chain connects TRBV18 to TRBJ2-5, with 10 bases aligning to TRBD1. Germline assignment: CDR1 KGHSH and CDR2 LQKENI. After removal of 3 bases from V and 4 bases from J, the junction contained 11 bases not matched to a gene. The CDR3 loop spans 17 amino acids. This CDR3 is CASSPLRGTGELETQYF. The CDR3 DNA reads TGTGCCAGCTCACCGTTGCGGGGGACAGGGGAACTAGAGACCCAGTACTTC. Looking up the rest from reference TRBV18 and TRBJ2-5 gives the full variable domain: NAGVMQNPRHLVRRRGQEARLRCSPMKGHSHVYWYRQLPEEGLKFMVYLQKENIIDESGMPKERFSAEFPKEGPSILRIQQVVRGDSAAYFCASSPLRGTGELETQYFGPGTRLLVL.